This T cell receptor beta chain was sequenced during a study of radiotherapy plus CTLA-4 blockade in lung cancer. The study, taken as a whole, reports: Expansion of tumor-derived TCR clones was observed in blood after radiotherapy plus ipilimumab.

The CDR3 sequence is 15 residues long. Germline V gene data show CDR1 as MNHEY and CDR2 as SVGAGI. The J segment lost 9 bases and the V segment lost 7 bases, leaving 14 bases of the junction unmatched. Regarding this clone: Antigen unknown.

Data came from immunoSEQ multiplex PCR; TCRdb stores just in-frame clones and leaves some out. The sample lists roughly 51,000 clones, 86% seen once, with less than 20% in the top ten. This chain links TRBV6-5 with TRBJ2-2, with 7 bases fitting TRBD1. The receptor was isolated from a human donor with non-small cell lung cancer that progressed on radiotherapy plus ipilimumab. Some clones in this sample may be carry-over from other donors' samples. This specimen was peripheral blood, taken from a patient treated with radiotherapy plus ipilimumab. The CDR3 is CASTATGLGGRELFF. The CDR3 bases are TGTGCCAGCACGGCGACAGGGTTGGGCGGTCGGGAGCTGTTTTTT.